The clone carrying this TCR beta chain was observed at least ten times. The germline gives CDR1 DFQATT, CDR2 SNEGSKA (reference sequence). The CDR3 is 13 residues long. Trimming left V 1 base short and J 10 bases short, with 11 bases between. This entry belongs to a study of T cells in Graves' hyperthyroidism and ophthalmopathy. TCR beta CDR3 regions were amplified from RNA. The TCR CDR3 was amplified in a first-round RT-PCR using the HTBI primer set. TCRdb re-called the multiplex PCR reads through MiXCR, storing one row per CDR3 protein. The table records around 200,000 distinct CDR3 sequences, approximately 17% of them present only once. Uncontrolled infections, other autoimmune diseases, pregnancy or lactation led to exclusion of patients. Each diagnosis drew on symptoms, thyroxine, TRAb, thyroid ultrasound and orbital computed tomography findings. Out of approximately 10 ml of fresh peripheral blood came the PBMCs.

The sequencing input was blood. The V call is TRBV20-1, the J call TRBJ1-6, with unresolved D. The source of this sequence is a woman aged 45-59 years with Graves' hyperthyroidism. The CDR3 DNA follows: TGCAGTGCTAGAGGGGGTAAGGAATCACCCCTCCACTTT. Protein product: CSARGGKESPLHF.